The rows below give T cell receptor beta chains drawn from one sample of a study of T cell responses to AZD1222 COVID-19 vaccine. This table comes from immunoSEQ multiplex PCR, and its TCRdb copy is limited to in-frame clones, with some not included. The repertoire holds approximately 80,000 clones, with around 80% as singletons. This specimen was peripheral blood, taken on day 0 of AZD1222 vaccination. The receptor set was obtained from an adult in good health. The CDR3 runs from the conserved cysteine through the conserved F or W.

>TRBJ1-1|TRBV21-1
CASSKVCPRMNTEAFF
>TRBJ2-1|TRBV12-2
CANRTSDNEQFF
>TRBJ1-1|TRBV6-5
CASSYRWANTEAFF
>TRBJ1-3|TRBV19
CASRDNSGNTIYF
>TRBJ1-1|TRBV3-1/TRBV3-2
CASSPLGRPNTEAFF
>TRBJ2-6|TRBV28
CASTTSGANVLTF
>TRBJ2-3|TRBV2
CASSLSMDSDTQYF
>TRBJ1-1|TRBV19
CASSIDPGAGAEAFF
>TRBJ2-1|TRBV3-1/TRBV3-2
CASSPGLVYDEQFF
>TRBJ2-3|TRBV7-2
CASRGGRPDTQYF
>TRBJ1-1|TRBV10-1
CASSHRDRGSLNTEAFF
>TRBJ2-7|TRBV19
CASRSARAPDSEQYF
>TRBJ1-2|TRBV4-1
CASSQDPSGTEYGYTF
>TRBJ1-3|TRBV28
CASGRENTIYF
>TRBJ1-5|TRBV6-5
CASSLPTLPPQHF
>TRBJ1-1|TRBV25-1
CASSPKTGQNLGAFF
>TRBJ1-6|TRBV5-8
CASSLTRPGDNSPLHF
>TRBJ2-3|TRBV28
CASSLKQTGMDTQYF
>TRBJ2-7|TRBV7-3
CASSVRTGATYEQYF
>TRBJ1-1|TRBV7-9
CASSSPGQGEAFF
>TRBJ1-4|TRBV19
CASSIPRLGEKLFF
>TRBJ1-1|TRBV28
CASSLDRSRRRAFF
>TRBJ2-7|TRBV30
CAWTRTSGLYEQYF
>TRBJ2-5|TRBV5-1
CASSYSGTGDPYQETQYF
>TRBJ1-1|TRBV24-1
CATSGGIGNTEAFF
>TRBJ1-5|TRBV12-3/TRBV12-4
CASSLTGPQHF
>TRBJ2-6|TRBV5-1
CASSGTAVLGGANVLTF
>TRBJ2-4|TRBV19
CASSIMGNLLAKNIQYF
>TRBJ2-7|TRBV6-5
CASRGQGYYEQYF
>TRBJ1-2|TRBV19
CASNPTGGDYGYTF
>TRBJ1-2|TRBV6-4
CASSDGTPYGYTF
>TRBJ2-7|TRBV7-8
CASSLASGEQYF
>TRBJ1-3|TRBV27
CASTDRGSLWISGNTIYF
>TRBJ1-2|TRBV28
CASGPPGGYTF
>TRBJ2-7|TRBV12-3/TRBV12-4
CASSRTGYEQYF
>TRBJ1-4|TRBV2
CASRVGTNEKLFF
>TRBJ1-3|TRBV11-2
CASSLEPGNTIYF
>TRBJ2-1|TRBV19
CASSIRGRELQYNEQFF
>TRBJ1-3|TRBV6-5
CASSYPDRESGNTIYF
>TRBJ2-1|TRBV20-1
CSASSVSEQFF
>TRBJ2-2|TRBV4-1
CASSLALGRLFF
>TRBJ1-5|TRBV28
CASSLLPNNQPQHF
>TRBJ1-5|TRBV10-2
CASTGTGGLSQPQHF
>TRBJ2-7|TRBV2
CASSLAGGSYEQYF
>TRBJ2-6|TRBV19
CASSARTGSSGANVLTF
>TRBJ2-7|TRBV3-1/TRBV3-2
CASSQNPGLAGAYEQYF
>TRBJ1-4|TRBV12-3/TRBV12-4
CASSDRGYEKLFF